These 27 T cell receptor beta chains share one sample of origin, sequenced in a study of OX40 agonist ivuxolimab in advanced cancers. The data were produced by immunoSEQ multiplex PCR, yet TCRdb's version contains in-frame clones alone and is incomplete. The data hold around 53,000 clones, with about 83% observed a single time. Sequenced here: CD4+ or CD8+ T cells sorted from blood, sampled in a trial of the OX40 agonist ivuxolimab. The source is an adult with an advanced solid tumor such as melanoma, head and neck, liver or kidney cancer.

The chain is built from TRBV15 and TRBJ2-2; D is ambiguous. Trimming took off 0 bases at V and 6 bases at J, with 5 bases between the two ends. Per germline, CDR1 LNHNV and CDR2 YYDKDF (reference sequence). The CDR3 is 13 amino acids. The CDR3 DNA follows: TGTGCCACCAGCAGAGATCGGGCCGGGGAGCTGTTTTTT. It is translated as CATSRDRAGELFF.

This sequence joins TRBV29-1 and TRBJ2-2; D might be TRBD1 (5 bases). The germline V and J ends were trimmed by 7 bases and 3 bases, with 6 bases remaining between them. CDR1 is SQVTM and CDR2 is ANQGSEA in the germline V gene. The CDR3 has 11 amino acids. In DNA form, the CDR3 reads TGCAGCGGGGGCGACACCGGGGAGCTGTTTTTT. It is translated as CSGGDTGELFF.

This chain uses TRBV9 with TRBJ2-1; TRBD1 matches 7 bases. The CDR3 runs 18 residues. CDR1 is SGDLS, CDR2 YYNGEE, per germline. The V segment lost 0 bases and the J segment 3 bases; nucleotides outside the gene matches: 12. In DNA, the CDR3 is TGTGCCAGCAGCGTAGTCGGTAAGAAGGGGGCCCTCTACAATGAGCAGTTCTTC. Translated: CASSVVGKKGALYNEQFF. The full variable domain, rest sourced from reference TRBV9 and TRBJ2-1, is DSGVTQTPKHLITATGQRVTLRCSPRSGDLSVYWYQQSLDQGLQFLIQYYNGEERAKGNILERFSAQQFPDLHSELNLSSLELGDSALYFCASSVVGKKGALYNEQFFGPGTRLTVL.

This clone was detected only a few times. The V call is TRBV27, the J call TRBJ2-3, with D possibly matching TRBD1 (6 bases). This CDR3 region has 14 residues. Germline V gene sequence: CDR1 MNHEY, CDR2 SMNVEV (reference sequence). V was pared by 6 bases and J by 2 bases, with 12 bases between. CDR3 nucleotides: TGTGCCAGCAGACGGACAGAGTTCACAGATACGCAGTATTTT. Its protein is CASRRTEFTDTQYF.

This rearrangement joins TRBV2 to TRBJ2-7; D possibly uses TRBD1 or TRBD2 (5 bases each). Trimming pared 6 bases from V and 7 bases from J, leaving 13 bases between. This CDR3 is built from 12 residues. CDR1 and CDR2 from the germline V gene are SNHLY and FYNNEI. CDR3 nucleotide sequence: TGTGCCAGCAGGGCTGAGGGGAGTGAGCAGTACTTC. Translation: CASRAEGSEQYF.

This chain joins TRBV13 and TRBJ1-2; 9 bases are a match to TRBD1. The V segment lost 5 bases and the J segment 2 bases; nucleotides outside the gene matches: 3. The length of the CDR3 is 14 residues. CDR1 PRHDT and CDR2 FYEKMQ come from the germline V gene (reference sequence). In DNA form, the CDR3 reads TGTGCCAGCAGCCTCGGGACAGGGAACTATGGCTACACCTTC. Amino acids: CASSLGTGNYGYTF.

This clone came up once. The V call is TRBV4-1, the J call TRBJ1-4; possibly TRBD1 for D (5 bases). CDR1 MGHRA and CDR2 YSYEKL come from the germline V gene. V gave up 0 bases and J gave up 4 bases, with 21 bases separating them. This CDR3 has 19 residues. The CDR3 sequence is CASSQDFVHRTNINEKLFF. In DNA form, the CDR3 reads TGCGCCAGCAGCCAAGATTTCGTACATCGGACAAATATTAATGAAAAACTGTTTTTT.

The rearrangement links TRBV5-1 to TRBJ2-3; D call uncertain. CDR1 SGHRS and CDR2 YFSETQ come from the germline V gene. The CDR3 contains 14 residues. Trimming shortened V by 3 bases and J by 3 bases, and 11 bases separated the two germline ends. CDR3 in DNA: TGCGCCAGCAGCTCTGACTCGGGTACAGATACGCAGTATTTT. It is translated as CASSSDSGTDTQYF.

The CDR3: CASSLGRIEDTQYF. As DNA, the CDR3 is TGCGCCAGCAGCTTGGGGAGGATCGAAGATACGCAGTATTTT. This chain connects TRBV5-1 to TRBJ2-3, with D possibly matching TRBD2 (5 bases). The CDR3 covers 14 residues. Trimming removed 0 bases from V and 5 bases from J, with 10 bases in between. Germline CDR1 reads SGHRS; CDR2 reads YFSETQ.

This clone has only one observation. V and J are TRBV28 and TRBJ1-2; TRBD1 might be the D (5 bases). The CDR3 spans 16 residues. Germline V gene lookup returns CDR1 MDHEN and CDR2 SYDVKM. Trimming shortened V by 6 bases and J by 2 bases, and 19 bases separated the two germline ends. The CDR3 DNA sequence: TGTGCCAGCAGGCGCCAACATGGGAGGGACAACTATGGCTACACCTTC. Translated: CASRRQHGRDNYGYTF.

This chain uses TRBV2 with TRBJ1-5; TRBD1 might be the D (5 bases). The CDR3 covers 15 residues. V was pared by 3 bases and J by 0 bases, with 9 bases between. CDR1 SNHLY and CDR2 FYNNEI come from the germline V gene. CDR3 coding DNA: TGTGCCAGCAGTGAGGGACGGCATAGCAATCAGCCCCAGCATTTT. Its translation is CASSEGRHSNQPQHF.

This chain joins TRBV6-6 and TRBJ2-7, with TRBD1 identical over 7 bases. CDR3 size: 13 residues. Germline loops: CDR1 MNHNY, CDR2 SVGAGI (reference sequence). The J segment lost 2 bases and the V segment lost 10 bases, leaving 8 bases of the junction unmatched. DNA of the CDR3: TGTGCCACCAAGGGACAGAGACCCTACGAGCAGTACTTC. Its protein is CATKGQRPYEQYF.

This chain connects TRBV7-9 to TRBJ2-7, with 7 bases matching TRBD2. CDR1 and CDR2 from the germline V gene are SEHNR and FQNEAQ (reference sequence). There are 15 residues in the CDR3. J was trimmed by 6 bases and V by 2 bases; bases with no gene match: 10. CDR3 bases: TGTGCCAGCAGCTTAATAGGACTAGGAATGGGCGAGCAGTACTTC. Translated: CASSLIGLGMGEQYF.

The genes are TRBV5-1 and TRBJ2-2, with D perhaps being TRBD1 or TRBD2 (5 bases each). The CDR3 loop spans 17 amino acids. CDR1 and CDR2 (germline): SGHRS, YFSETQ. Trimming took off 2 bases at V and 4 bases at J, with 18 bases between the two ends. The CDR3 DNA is TGCGCCAGCAGCTTTGATCCCAGGGAGTTGAGCACCGGGGAGCTGTTTTTT. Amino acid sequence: CASSFDPRELSTGELFF.

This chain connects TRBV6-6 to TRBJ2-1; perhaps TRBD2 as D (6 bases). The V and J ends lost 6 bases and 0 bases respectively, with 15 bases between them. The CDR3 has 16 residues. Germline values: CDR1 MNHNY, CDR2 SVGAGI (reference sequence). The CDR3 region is CASRRPGLSSYNEQFF. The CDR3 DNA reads TGTGCCAGCAGGAGACCGGGACTCAGCTCCTACAATGAGCAGTTCTTC.

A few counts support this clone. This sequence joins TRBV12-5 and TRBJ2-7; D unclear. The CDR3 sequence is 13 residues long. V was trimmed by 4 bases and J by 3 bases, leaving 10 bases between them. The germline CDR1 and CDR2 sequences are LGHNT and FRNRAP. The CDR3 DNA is TGTGCTAGTGGTTGGACCGACCGCTACGAGCAGTACTTC. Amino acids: CASGWTDRYEQYF. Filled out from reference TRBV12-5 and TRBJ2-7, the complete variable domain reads DARVTQTPRHKVTEMGQEVTMRCQPILGHNTVFWYRQTMMQGLELLAYFRNRAPLDDSGMPKDRFSAEMPDATLATLKIQPSEPRDSAVYFCASGWTDRYEQYFGPGTRLTVT.

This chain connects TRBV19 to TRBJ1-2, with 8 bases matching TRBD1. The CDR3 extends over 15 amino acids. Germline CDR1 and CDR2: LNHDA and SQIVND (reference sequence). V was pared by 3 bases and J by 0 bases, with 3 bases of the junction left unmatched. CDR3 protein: CASSIGQGPNYGYTF. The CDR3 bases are TGTGCCAGTAGTATTGGACAGGGCCCTAACTATGGCTACACCTTC. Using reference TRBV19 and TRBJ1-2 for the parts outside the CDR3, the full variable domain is DGGITQSPKYLFRKEGQNVTLSCEQNLNHDAMYWYRQDPGQGLRLIYYSQIVNDFQKGDIAEGYSVSREKKESFPLTVTSAQKNPTAFYLCASSIGQGPNYGYTFGSGTRLTVV.

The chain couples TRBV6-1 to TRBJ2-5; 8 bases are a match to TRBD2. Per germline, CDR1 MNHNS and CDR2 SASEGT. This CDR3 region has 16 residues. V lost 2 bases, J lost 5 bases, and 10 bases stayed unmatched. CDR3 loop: CASSEYMRASGETQYF. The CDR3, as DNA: TGTGCCAGCAGTGAATATATGCGGGCTAGCGGGGAGACCCAGTACTTC.

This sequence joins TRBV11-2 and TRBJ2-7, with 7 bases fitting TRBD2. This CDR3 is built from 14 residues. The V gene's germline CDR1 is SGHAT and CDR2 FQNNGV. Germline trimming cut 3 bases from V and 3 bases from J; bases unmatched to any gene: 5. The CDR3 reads CASSLSSGIYEQYF. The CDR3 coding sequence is TGTGCCAGCAGCTTGTCCAGCGGGATCTACGAGCAGTACTTC. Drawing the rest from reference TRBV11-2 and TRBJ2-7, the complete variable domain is EAGVAQSPRYKIIEKRQSVAFWCNPISGHATLYWYQQILGQGPKLLIQFQNNGVVDDSQLPKDRFSAERLKGVDSTLKIQPAKLEDSAVYLCASSLSSGIYEQYFGPGTRLTVT.

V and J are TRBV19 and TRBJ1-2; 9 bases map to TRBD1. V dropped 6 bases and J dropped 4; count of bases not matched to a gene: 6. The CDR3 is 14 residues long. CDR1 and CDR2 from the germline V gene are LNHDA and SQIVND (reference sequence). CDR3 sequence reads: CASRSGTGFYGYTF. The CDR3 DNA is TGTGCCAGTAGATCCGGGACAGGGTTCTATGGCTACACCTTC.

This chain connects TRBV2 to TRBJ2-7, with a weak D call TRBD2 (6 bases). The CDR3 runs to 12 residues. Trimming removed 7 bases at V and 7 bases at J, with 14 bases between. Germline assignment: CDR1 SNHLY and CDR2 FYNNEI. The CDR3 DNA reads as TGTGCCAGCACTAGGGCGCGGGGAGAGCAGTACTTC. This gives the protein CASTRARGEQYF.

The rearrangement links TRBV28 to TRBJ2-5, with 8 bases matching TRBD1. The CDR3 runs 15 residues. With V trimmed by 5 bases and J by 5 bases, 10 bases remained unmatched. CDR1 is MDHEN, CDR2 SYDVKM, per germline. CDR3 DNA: TGTGCCAGCAGTCCCTGGACAGGGAGAGGGGAGACCCAGTACTTC. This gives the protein CASSPWTGRGETQYF.

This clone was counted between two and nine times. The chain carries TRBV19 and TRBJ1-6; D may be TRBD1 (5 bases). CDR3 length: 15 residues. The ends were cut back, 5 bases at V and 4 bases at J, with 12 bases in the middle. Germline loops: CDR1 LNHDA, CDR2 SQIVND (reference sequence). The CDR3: CASSEGAGYNSPLHF. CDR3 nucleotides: TGTGCCAGTAGTGAAGGGGCGGGTTATAATTCACCCCTCCACTTT.

CDR3 sequence (DNA): TGTGCCAGCAGCCGGGGGACAGCCAACACTGAAGCTTTCTTT. Protein: CASSRGTANTEAFF. The chain recombines TRBV28 with TRBJ1-1; 7 bases map to TRBD1. Germline loops: CDR1 MDHEN, CDR2 SYDVKM. The CDR3 is 14 amino acids. V was clipped by 6 bases and J by 2 bases; unmatched bases: 6.

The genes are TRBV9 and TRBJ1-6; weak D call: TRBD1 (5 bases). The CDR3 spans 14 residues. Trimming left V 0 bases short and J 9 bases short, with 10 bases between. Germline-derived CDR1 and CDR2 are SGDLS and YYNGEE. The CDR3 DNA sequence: TGTGCCAGCAGCGTAGGGGGCAGGCGTTCACCCCTCCACTTT. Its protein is CASSVGGRRSPLHF.

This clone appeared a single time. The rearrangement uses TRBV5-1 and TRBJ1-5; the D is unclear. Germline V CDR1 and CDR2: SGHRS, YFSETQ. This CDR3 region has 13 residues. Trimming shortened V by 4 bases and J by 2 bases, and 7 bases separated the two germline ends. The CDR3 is CASSPAGNQPQHF. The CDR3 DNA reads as TGCGCCAGCAGCCCGGCGGGCAATCAGCCCCAGCATTTT. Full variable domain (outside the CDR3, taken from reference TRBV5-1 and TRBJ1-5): KAGVTQTPRYLIKTRGQQVTLSCSPISGHRSVSWYQQTPGQGLQFLFEYFSETQRNKGNFPGRFSGRQFSNSRSEMNVSTLELGDSALYLCASSPAGNQPQHFGDGTRLSIL.

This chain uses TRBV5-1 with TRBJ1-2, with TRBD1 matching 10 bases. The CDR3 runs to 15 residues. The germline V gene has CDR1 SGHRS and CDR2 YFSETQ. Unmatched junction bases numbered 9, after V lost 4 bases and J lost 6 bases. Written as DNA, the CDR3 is TGCGCCAGCAGCGGGGGACAGGGGTTGACTCATGGCTACACCTTC. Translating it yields CASSGGQGLTHGYTF.